The 26 T cell receptor beta chains below come from one sample, sequenced in a study of OX40 agonist ivuxolimab in advanced cancers. The data were produced by immunoSEQ multiplex PCR, yet TCRdb's version contains in-frame clones alone and is incomplete. The sample shows over 100,000 clones, 80% to 90% of them seen only once. Sequences were derived from CD4+ or CD8+ T cells sorted from blood, sampled in a trial of the OX40 agonist ivuxolimab. The source is an adult with an advanced solid tumor such as melanoma, head and neck, liver or kidney cancer.

In regard to this clone: Other DNA sequences in this sample translate to the same CDR3. The genes are TRBV11-2 and TRBJ1-2; D is ambiguous. V was pared by 0 bases and J by 4 bases, with 6 bases between. The CDR3 loop spans 13 amino acids. Germline-derived CDR1 and CDR2 are SGHAT and FQNNGV. Here the CDR3 DNA reads TGTGCCAGCAGCTTAGAAGGTTCCTATGGCTACACCTTC. The encoded protein is CASSLEGSYGYTF.

This clone came up once. J is TRBJ2-5 and V is TRBV7-8; a possible D gene is TRBD1 (5 bases). Germline-derived CDR1 and CDR2 are SGHVS and FQNEAQ. The CDR3 runs to 13 residues. Trimming shortened V by 5 bases and J by 3 bases, and 10 bases separated the two germline ends. The CDR3 is CASSHVGEETQYF. CDR3 nucleotide sequence: TGTGCCAGCAGCCACGTAGGGGAAGAGACCCAGTACTTC. The full variable domain, in which reference TRBV7-8 and TRBJ2-5 provide the parts outside the CDR3, is GAGVSQSPRYKVAKRGQDVALRCDPISGHVSLFWYQQALGQGPEFLTYFQNEAQLDKSGLPSDRFFAERPEGSVSTLKIQRTQQEDSAVYLCASSHVGEETQYFGPGTRLLVL.

The chain links TRBV10-3 to TRBJ2-2, with a possible D match to TRBD2 (7 bases). CDR1 is ENHRY and CDR2 is SYGVKD in the germline V gene. V shed 5 bases and J shed 7 bases, with 17 bases lying between them. This CDR3 is built from 15 residues. The CDR3 DNA reads as TGTGCCATCAGTCTCCAGACGGGGGGCATCGGGGAGCTGTTTTTT. Its translation: CAISLQTGGIGELFF.

The gene calls are TRBV9 and TRBJ2-1; the match to TRBD2 covers 8 bases. After removal of 4 bases from V and 1 base from J, the junction contained 4 bases not matched to a gene. Germline CDR1 reads SGDLS; CDR2 reads YYNGEE. This CDR3 region has 15 residues. CDR3 DNA sequence: TGTGCCAGCAGCCCAAGACTAGCGTCCTACAATGAGCAGTTCTTC. Translated, it gives CASSPRLASYNEQFF.

This clone occurred once. The rearrangement uses TRBV7-3 and TRBJ1-1, with D uncertain. CDR1 is SGHTA and CDR2 is FQGTGA in the germline V gene. V lost 4 bases and J lost 5, with 17 bases in between. The CDR3 has 15 amino acids. This CDR3 is CASSSGGSMRTEAFF. The CDR3 DNA is TGTGCCAGCAGCTCCGGCGGTAGTATGAGAACTGAAGCTTTCTTT.

The genes are TRBV29-1 and TRBJ2-3; D gene ambiguous. CDR1 is SQVTM, CDR2 ANQGSEA, per germline. The V end was cut by 3 bases, the J end by 1 base, with 8 bases between. This CDR3 region has 13 residues. CDR3 protein: CSVDKSGTDTQYF. The CDR3 DNA is TGCAGCGTTGATAAAAGCGGCACAGATACGCAGTATTTT.

This chain uses TRBV27 with TRBJ2-3; D gene ambiguous. The germline CDR1 and CDR2 sequences are MNHEY and SMNVEV (reference sequence). Deletions cut 2 bases from V and 5 bases from J, with 5 bases between. There are 12 residues in the CDR3. The CDR3 sequence: CASSLGKDTQYF. The CDR3 coding sequence is TGTGCCAGCAGTTTAGGGAAAGATACGCAGTATTTT.

V gene TRBV6-1 combines with J gene TRBJ2-7; 7 bases map to TRBD1. Germline-derived CDR1 and CDR2 are MNHNS and SASEGT. This CDR3 is built from 14 residues. The junction had 4 bases not matched to a gene; V was cut back by 4 bases and J by 1 base. The CDR3 DNA reads TGTGCCAGCAGTGGGGACAGACTATCCTACGAGCAGTACTTC. This codes for CASSGDRLSYEQYF.

V and J are TRBV28 and TRBJ1-5; D not certain. The V gene lost 6 bases and the J gene lost 5 bases, with 14 bases spanning the gap. Germline V gene sequence: CDR1 MDHEN, CDR2 SYDVKM. The CDR3 has 14 residues. The CDR3 loop is CASSSEGWDQPQHF. The CDR3 DNA is TGTGCCAGCAGCTCGGAAGGGTGGGATCAGCCCCAGCATTTT.

The chain employs TRBV28 and TRBJ2-7, with a possible D match to TRBD2 (7 bases). This CDR3 spans 16 amino acids. Germline V lookup: CDR1 MDHEN, CDR2 SYDVKM. V lost 5 bases and J 0 bases, leaving 17 bases between the germline ends. The CDR3: CASSDPGRGLSYEQYF. The CDR3 coding sequence is TGTGCCAGCAGTGACCCAGGGCGGGGGCTCTCCTACGAGCAGTACTTC.

The CDR3 spells CASSLGQLNEKLFF. CDR3 DNA sequence: TGTGCCAGCAGCTTAGGTCAGCTTAATGAAAAACTGTTTTTT. The chain couples TRBV7-9 to TRBJ1-4; D is unclear. CDR3 size: 14 residues. CDR1 and CDR2 from the germline V gene are SEHNR and FQNEAQ (reference sequence). V lost 1 base and J 4 bases, leaving 7 bases between the germline ends. The variable domain in full, with the rest retrieved from reference TRBV7-9 and TRBJ1-4, is DTGVSQNPRHKITKRGQNVTFRCDPISEHNRLYWYRQTLGQGPEFLTYFQNEAQLEKSRLLSDRFSAERPKGSFSTLEIQRTEQGDSAMYLCASSLGQLNEKLFFGSGTQLSVL.

The chain employs TRBV28 and TRBJ2-7; D is uncertain. The V gene lost 4 bases and the J gene lost 0 bases, with 4 bases spanning the gap. The CDR3 loop spans 12 amino acids. From germline, CDR1 is MDHEN and CDR2 SYDVKM. This chain's CDR3 is CASSSASYEQYF. The CDR3 DNA is TGTGCCAGCAGTTCAGCCTCCTACGAGCAGTACTTC.

The rearrangement links TRBV7-9 to TRBJ1-6; no clear D gene. Trimming shortened V by 8 bases and J by 0 bases, and 11 bases separated the two germline ends. The CDR3 length is 15 residues. From germline, CDR1 is SEHNR and CDR2 FQNEAQ (reference sequence). CDR3 residues: CASHGGSSYNSPLHF. CDR3 coding DNA: TGTGCCAGCCACGGAGGGAGCTCCTATAATTCACCCCTCCACTTT.

This clone was recorded only once. V and J are TRBV28 and TRBJ1-6; 9 nucleotides agree with TRBD1. CDR3 size: 15 residues. Trimming at V came to 6 bases and at J to 7 bases, leaving 7 bases not matched to a gene. Germline CDR1 is MDHEN and CDR2 is SYDVKM. The CDR3: CASRLHGTGNSPLHF. In DNA, the CDR3 is TGTGCCAGCAGGCTACACGGGACAGGGAATTCACCCCTCCACTTT.

V is TRBV5-1 and J is TRBJ2-5; perhaps TRBD1 as D (6 bases). The V end was cut by 1 base, the J end by 4 bases, with 11 bases between. The CDR3 is made up of 14 amino acids. CDR1 and CDR2 (germline): SGHRS, YFSETQ. The CDR3 nucleotides read TGCGCCAGCAGCTTGCTTGGGGGCGGAGAGACCCAGTACTTC. Translating gives CASSLLGGGETQYF.

This clone has a single count. Within the sample, other DNA sequences also encode this same CDR3. The chain is built from TRBV30 and TRBJ1-1, with D perhaps matching TRBD1 (6 bases). Germline V gene sequence: CDR1 GTSNPN, CDR2 SVGIG (reference sequence). V lost 5 bases and J lost 2, with 12 bases in between. The CDR3 has 13 residues. The CDR3 nucleotides are TGTGCCTGGGTGGGTGGGGGCAACACTGAAGCTTTCTTT. This encodes CAWVGGGNTEAFF.

This clone turned up a few times. The chain employs TRBV5-1 and TRBJ2-7, with 7 positions matching TRBD1. This CDR3 has 15 residues. The junction had 10 bases not matched to a gene; V was cut back by 4 bases and J by 3 bases. From germline, CDR1 is SGHRS and CDR2 YFSETQ. The CDR3 loop reads CASSRANRGFYEQYF. CDR3 coding DNA: TGCGCCAGCAGCCGTGCAAACAGGGGTTTCTACGAGCAGTACTTC.

This clone was picked up one time. The J gene is TRBJ2-7, the V gene TRBV7-9, with a tentative D call TRBD2 (6 bases). The germline gives CDR1 SEHNR, CDR2 FQNEAQ (reference sequence). V lost 1 base and J 2 bases, leaving 9 bases between the germline ends. The length of the CDR3 is 14 residues. In DNA form, the CDR3 reads TGTGCCAGCAGCTTAGAGGGGAGGACCTACGAGCAGTACTTC. Its protein product is CASSLEGRTYEQYF.

Written as DNA, the CDR3 is TGTGCCAGCAGCTTAGGGGAACAGGGTTACGAGCAGTACTTC. Encoded protein: CASSLGEQGYEQYF. The chain has TRBV11-2 and TRBJ2-7, with D possibly being TRBD1 (6 bases). The V end was cut by 1 base, the J end by 4 bases, with 11 bases between. This CDR3 is built from 14 residues. Germline V gives CDR1 SGHAT, CDR2 FQNNGV.

The chain couples TRBV28 to TRBJ1-5; 11 bases align to TRBD1. The V gene end was trimmed by 2 bases and the J gene end by 6 bases; junction bases not matched to a gene: 3. Germline V CDR1 and CDR2: MDHEN, SYDVKM. This CDR3 has 15 residues. This CDR3 reads CASSLGTGGAQPQHF. The CDR3 coding sequence is TGTGCCAGCAGTTTAGGGACAGGGGGTGCTCAGCCCCAGCATTTT.

The V and J genes are TRBV6-5 and TRBJ1-1; D is unresolved. In germline, CDR1 is MNHEY, CDR2 SVGAGI. Deletions cut 2 bases from V and 1 base from J, with 14 bases between. The CDR3 extends over 16 amino acids. The chain's CDR3 is CASSYKVLPGNTEAFF. The DNA of the CDR3 is TGTGCCAGCAGTTACAAGGTGCTCCCAGGGAACACTGAAGCTTTCTTT.

The V and J genes are TRBV7-2 and TRBJ2-2, with 8 bases lining up with TRBD2. Germline loops: CDR1 SGHTA, CDR2 FQGNSA. This CDR3 contains 15 residues. The junction had 9 bases not matched to a gene; V was cut back by 4 bases and J by 8 bases. DNA of the CDR3: TGTGCCAGCAGCTCACTAGGACTAGCTGCTGGGGAGCTGTTTTTT. It encodes CASSSLGLAAGELFF.

The chain couples TRBV27 to TRBJ2-2; no definite D call. The CDR3 contains 13 residues. Germline-derived CDR1 and CDR2 are MNHEY and SMNVEV (reference sequence). Trimming pared 3 bases from V and 1 base from J, leaving 3 bases between. The CDR3 spells CASSFWNTGELFF. CDR3 sequence (DNA): TGTGCCAGCAGTTTCTGGAACACCGGGGAGCTGTTTTTT.

V gene TRBV10-2 combines with J gene TRBJ1-3, with TRBD1 identical over 8 bases. V gave up 6 bases and J gave up 4 bases; unmatched junction bases: 2. The CDR3 is 13 residues long. Germline CDR1 WSHSY, CDR2 SAAADI. CDR3 coding DNA: TGCGCCAGCAGGACAGGGGAGGGAAACACCATATATTTT. Its translation is CASRTGEGNTIYF.

The CDR3 DNA follows: TGCAGTGCTAGATACGAAAAACTGTTTTTT. Translated: CSARYEKLFF. This chain joins TRBV20-1 and TRBJ1-4; the D is unclear. The CDR3 spans 10 residues. V lost 2 bases to trimming and J lost 8 bases, with 3 bases between them. Germline assignment: CDR1 DFQATT and CDR2 SNEGSKA (reference sequence).

The rearrangement uses TRBV10-3 and TRBJ1-4; 10 bases agree with TRBD1. V lost 0 bases and J lost 8; bases outside the gene matches: 3. The CDR3 consists of 15 residues. Germline V CDR1 and CDR2: ENHRY, SYGVKD. The CDR3 is CAISESRGQGEKLFF. The CDR3 DNA reads TGTGCCATCAGTGAGTCGAGGGGACAGGGGGAAAAACTGTTTTTT.